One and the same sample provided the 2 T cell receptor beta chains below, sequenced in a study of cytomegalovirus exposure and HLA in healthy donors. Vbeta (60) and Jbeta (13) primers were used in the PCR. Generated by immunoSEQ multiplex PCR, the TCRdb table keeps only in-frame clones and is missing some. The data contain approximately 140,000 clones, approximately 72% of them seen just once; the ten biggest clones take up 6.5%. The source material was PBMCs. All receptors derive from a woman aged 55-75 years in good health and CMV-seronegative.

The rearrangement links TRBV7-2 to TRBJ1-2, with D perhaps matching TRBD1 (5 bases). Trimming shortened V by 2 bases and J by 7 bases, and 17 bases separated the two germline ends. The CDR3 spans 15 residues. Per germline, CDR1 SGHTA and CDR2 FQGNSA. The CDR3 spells CASSLLNQGVGGYTF. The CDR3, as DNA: TGTGCCAGCAGCTTATTAAACCAAGGGGTGGGTGGCTACACCTTC.

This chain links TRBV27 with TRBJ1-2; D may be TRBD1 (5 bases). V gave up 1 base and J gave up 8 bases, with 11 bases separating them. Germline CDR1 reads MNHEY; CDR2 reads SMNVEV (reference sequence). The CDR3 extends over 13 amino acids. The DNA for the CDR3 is TGTGCCAGCAGTTTATTGGGGGGAGCGGGCTACACCTTC. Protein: CASSLLGGAGYTF.